Shown below are 5 T cell receptor beta chains from a single sample sequenced in a study of blood T cells in healthy people across ages. Next came a second PCR, run for roughly 6 to 11 cycles, which used a sample-barcoded 5' primer along with a J-beta primer mix. TCRdb re-analysed the 5' RACE reads in MiXCR, keeping a single row per CDR3 protein. The data contain 1.5 million to 2 million distinct CDR3 sequences, around 36% of them seen just once; the ten biggest clones take up around 11%. Sample: blood. These receptors all come from a woman aged 30 to 39 in good health.

This clonotype was counted only a few times. The rearrangement joins TRBV13 to TRBJ2-1, with 9 bases lining up with TRBD1. Unmatched junction bases numbered 11, after V lost 0 bases and J lost 8 bases. This CDR3 region has 17 residues. Germline-derived CDR1 and CDR2 are PRHDT and FYEKMQ (reference sequence). The DNA of the CDR3 is TGTGCCAGCAGCTTAGGTCCCGGGACAGGGTTAGTCTATGAGCAGTTCTTC. The encoded protein is CASSLGPGTGLVYEQFF.

This clonotype was detected only a few times. The chain is built from TRBV6-6 and TRBJ1-2; D remains unclear. V was shortened by 2 bases and J by 0 bases, with 10 bases between the two germline ends. This CDR3 is built from 15 residues. Looked up from germline, CDR1 is MNHNY and CDR2 is SVGAGI (reference sequence). The CDR3 coding sequence is TGTGCCAGCAGTTACGGGAGCAGCACTAACTATGGCTACACCTTC. Translating it yields CASSYGSSTNYGYTF.

This clonotype was seen more than once but under ten times. A read error may produce the germline difference seen at one junction end. The genes are TRBV20-1 and TRBJ1-5, with 7 bases lining up with TRBD1. There are 15 residues in the CDR3. Germline V gives CDR1 DFQATT, CDR2 SNEGSKA (reference sequence). The CDR3 bases are TGCAGTGCCCTATCCCAGGGAGGGGGCAATGAGCCCCAGCATTTT. It specifies CSALSQGGGNEPQHF.

The chain couples TRBV10-3 to TRBJ2-3; 11 positions agree with TRBD2. Germline lookup yields CDR1 ENHRY and CDR2 SYGVKD. Trimming removed 10 bases from V and 0 bases from J; junction bases left unmatched: 6. This CDR3 contains 15 residues. As DNA, the CDR3 is TGTGCCACGGCGACTAGCGGGGATAGCACAGATACGCAGTATTTT. It encodes CATATSGDSTDTQYF.

The rearrangement uses TRBV6-5 and TRBJ2-3, with 7 nucleotides matching TRBD1. The germline CDR1 and CDR2 sequences are MNHEY and SVGAGI. CDR3 length: 14 amino acids. V dropped 2 bases and J dropped 5; count of bases not matched to a gene: 4. The CDR3 bases are TGTGCCAGCAGTTACCGAAACAGGGGAGATACGCAGTATTTT. Its translation is CASSYRNRGDTQYF.